In this sample, the clone carrying this TCR beta chain turned up many times. Its target is not known. This sample was included in a study of T cells in Graves' hyperthyroidism and ophthalmopathy. Among the patients, aged 18 to 65, hyperthyroidism was newly diagnosed and had lasted under 2 months. The CDR3 is made up of 16 amino acids. The V end was cut by 5 bases, the J end by 1 base, with 17 bases between. Germline values: CDR1 SGHAT, CDR2 FQNNGV. Overall study findings and caveats: Blood also carried most thyroid clonotypes expanded above 0.001.

Amplification targeted TCR beta CDR3 regions from RNA transcripts. The TCR CDR3 first-round RT-PCR relied on the HTBI primer set. TCRdb redid the calling of the multiplex PCR reads with MiXCR, one entry per CDR3 protein. The table lists about 400,000 distinct CDR3 sequences, less than 20% of them singletons, with approximately 14% in the top ten. This sequence originates from a woman under 30 with Graves' hyperthyroidism. The specimen was blood. The rearrangement joins TRBV11-2 to TRBJ2-5; D uncertain. The CDR3 DNA sequence: TGTGCCAGCAGCCAAAGTCCCGGGTCCCTCCAAGAGACCCAGTACTTC. It translates to CASSQSPGSLQETQYF.